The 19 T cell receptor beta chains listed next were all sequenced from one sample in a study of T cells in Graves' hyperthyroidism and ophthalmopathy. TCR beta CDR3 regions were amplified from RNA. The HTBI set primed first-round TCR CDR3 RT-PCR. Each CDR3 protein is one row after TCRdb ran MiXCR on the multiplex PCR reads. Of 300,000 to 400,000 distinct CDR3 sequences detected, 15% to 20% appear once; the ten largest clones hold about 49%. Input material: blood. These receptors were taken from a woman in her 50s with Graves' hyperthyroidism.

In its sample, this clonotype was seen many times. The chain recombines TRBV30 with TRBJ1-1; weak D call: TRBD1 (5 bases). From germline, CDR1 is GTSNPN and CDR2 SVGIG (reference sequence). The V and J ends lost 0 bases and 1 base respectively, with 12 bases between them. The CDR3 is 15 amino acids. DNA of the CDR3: TGTGCCTGGAGTGTTCGGGGACCGAGGAACACTGAAGCTTTCTTT. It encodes CAWSVRGPRNTEAFF.

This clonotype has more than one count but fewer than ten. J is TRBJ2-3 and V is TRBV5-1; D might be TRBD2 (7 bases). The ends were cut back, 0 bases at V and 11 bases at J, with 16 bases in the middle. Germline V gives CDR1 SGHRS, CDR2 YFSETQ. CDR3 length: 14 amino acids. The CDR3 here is CASSLGGGVSMQYF. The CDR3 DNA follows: TGCGCCAGCAGCTTGGGCGGGGGCGTGAGTATGCAGTATTTT.

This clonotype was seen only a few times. The CDR3 here is CSVAGLAGAPLADTQYF. DNA of the CDR3: TGCAGCGTTGCTGGGCTAGCGGGGGCCCCCTTGGCAGATACGCAGTATTTT. The V call is TRBV29-1, the J call TRBJ2-3; 10 nucleotides match TRBD2. The CDR3 consists of 17 residues. In germline, CDR1 is SQVTM, CDR2 ANQGSEA. V trimming: 4 bases; J trimming: 4 bases; junction bases outside the gene matches: 14.

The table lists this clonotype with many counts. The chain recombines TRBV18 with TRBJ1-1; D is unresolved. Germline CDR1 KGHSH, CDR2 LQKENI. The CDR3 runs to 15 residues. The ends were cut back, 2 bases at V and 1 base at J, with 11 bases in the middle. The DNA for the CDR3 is TGTGCCAGCTCACCAGGGAACGGAAGGAACACTGAAGCTTTCTTT. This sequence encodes CASSPGNGRNTEAFF.

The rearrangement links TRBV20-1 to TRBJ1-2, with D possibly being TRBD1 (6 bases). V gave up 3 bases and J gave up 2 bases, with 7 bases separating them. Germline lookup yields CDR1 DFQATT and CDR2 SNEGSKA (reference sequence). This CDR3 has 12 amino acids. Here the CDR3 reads CSASQGNYGYTF. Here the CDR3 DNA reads TGCAGTGCTAGCCAGGGGAACTATGGCTACACCTTC.

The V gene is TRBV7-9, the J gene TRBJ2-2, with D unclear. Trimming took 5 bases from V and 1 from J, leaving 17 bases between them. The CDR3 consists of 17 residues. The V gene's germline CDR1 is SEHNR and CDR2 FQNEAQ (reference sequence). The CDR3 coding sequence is TGTGCCAGCAGCAATCCAGCCAGATGGAGGAACACCGGGGAGCTGTTTTTT. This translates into CASSNPARWRNTGELFF.

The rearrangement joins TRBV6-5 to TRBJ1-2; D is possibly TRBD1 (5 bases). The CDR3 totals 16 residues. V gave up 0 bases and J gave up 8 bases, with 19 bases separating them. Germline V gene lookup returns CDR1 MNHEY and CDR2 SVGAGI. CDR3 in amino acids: CASSYSSVSRDRGYTF. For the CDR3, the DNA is TGTGCCAGCAGTTACTCGTCAGTCTCTAGGGACCGCGGCTACACCTTC.

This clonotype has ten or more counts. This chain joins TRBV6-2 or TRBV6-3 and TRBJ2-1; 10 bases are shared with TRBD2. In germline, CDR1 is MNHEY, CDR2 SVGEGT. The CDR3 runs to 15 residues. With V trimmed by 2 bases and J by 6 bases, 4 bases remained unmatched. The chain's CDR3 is CASSYGASGSNEQFF. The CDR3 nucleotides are TGTGCCAGCAGTTACGGGGCTAGCGGGAGCAATGAGCAGTTCTTC.

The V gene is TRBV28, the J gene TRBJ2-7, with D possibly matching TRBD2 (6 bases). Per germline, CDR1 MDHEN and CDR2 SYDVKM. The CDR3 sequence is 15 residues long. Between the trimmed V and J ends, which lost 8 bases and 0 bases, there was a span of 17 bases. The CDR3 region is CASDSRDFRSYEQYF. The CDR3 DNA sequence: TGTGCCAGCGATAGCCGGGACTTTCGCTCCTACGAGCAGTACTTC.

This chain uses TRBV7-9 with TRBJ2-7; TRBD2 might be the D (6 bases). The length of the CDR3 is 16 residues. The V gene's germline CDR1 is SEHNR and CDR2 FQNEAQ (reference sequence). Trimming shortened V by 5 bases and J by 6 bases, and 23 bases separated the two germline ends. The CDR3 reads CASSPVGGGQLAEQYF. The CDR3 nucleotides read TGTGCCAGCAGCCCCGTTGGGGGAGGCCAATTGGCCGAGCAGTACTTC.

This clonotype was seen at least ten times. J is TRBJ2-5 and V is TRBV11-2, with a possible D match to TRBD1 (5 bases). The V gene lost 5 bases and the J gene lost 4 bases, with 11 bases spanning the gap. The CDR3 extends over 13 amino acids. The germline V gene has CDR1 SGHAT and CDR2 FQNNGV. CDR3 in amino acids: CASSPWGIETQYF. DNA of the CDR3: TGTGCCAGCAGCCCCTGGGGCATAGAGACCCAGTACTTC.

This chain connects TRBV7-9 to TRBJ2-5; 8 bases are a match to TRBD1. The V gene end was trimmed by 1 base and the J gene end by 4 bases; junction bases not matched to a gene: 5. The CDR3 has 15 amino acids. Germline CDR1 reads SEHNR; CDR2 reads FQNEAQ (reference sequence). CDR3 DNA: TGTGCCAGCAGCTTAGGAGCAGGGGGCATAGAGACCCAGTACTTC. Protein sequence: CASSLGAGGIETQYF.

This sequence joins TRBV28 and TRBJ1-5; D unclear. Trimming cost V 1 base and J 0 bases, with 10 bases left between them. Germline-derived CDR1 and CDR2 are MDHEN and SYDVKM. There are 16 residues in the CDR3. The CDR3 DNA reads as TGTGCCAGCAGTTTATCTTATAGGGATAGCAATCAGCCCCAGCATTTT. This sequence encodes CASSLSYRDSNQPQHF.

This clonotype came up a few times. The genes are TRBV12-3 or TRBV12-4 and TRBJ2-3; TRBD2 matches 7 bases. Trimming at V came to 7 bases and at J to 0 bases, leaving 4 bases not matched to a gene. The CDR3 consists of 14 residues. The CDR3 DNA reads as TGTGCCAGCAATCCTAGCGGAAGCACAGATACGCAGTATTTT. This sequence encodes CASNPSGSTDTQYF.

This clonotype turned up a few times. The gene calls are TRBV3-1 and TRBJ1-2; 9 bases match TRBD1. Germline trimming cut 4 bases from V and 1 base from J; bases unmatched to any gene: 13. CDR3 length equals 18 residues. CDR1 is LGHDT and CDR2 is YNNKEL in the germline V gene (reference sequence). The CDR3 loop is CASSPKGGQGSVNYGYTF. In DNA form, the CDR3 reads TGTGCCAGCAGCCCCAAAGGTGGACAGGGGTCGGTTAACTATGGCTACACCTTC.

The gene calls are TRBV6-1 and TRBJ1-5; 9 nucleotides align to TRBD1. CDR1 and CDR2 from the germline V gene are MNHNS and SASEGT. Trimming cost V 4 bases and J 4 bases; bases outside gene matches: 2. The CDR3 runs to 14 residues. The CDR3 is CASSGDRENQPQHF. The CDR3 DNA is TGTGCCAGCAGTGGGGACAGGGAGAATCAGCCCCAGCATTTT.

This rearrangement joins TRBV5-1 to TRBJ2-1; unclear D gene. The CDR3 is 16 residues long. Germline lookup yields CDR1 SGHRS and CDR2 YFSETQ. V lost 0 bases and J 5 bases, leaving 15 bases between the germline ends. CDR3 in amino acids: CASSLGVVSQNNEQFF. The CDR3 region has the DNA TGCGCCAGCAGCTTGGGTGTGGTCTCGCAGAACAATGAGCAGTTCTTC.

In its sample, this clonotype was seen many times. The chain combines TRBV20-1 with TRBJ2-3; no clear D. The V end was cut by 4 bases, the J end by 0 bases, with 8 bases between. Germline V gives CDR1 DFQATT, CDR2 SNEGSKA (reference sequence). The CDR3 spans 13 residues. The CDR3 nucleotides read TGCAGTGCTACAGAACCTAGCACAGATACGCAGTATTTT. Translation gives CSATEPSTDTQYF.

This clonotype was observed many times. CDR3 sequence reads: CASSYTSVNRNEQFF. The CDR3 DNA sequence: TGTGCCAGCAGTTATACTAGCGTGAATAGGAATGAGCAGTTCTTC. The genes are TRBV6-5 and TRBJ2-1; 7 bases fit TRBD2. Germline lookup yields CDR1 MNHEY and CDR2 SVGAGI. V was clipped by 3 bases and J by 7 bases; unmatched bases: 9. The CDR3 totals 15 residues.